The 24 T cell receptor beta chains presented below share a single source sample, sequenced in a study of T cell repertoires in cytomegalovirus infection. Their recognized antigens are unknown. TCRdb analysed the reads with MiXCR anew, one entry per CDR3 protein. In the table there are hundreds of thousands of distinct CDR3 sequences, 30% to 35% of which are singletons. The starting material was cultured PBMCs, obtained from culture after CMV antigen stimulation. The receptors come from a human donor in good health (CMV status not recorded). Some clones in this sample may be carry-over from other donors' samples.

The chain links TRBV7-8 to TRBJ1-4; 7 nucleotides align to TRBD1. Germline CDR1 reads SGHVS; CDR2 reads FQNEAQ. Trimming at V came to 4 bases and at J to 8 bases, leaving 7 bases not matched to a gene. The CDR3 is 14 residues long. DNA for the CDR3: TGTGCCAGCAGCTCGACAGGGAGTGGCGAAAAACTGTTTTTT. Translating gives CASSSTGSGEKLFF.

The gene calls are TRBV20-1 and TRBJ2-1, with 11 bases that match TRBD2. J was trimmed by 4 bases and V by 1 base; bases with no gene match: 21. The V gene's germline CDR1 is DFQATT and CDR2 SNEGSKA (reference sequence). This CDR3 contains 21 residues. The CDR3 is CSARGAPGQGITSGSYNEQFF. CDR3 sequence (DNA): TGCAGTGCTAGAGGCGCTCCGGGACAGGGCATAACTAGCGGGAGTTACAATGAGCAGTTCTTC.

This clonotype was counted at least ten times. The rearrangement uses TRBV7-2 and TRBJ2-5; D is possibly TRBD2 (5 bases). This CDR3 has 14 residues. With 5 bases removed from V and 7 bases from J, the gap between germline ends came to 17 bases. Germline CDR1 and CDR2: SGHTA and FQGNSA. The CDR3 is CASSPEGGRGTQYF. Here the CDR3 DNA reads TGTGCCAGCAGCCCAGAAGGCGGCCGGGGGACCCAGTACTTC.

This chain joins TRBV6-2 or TRBV6-3 and TRBJ2-7; the D gene is possibly TRBD2 (5 bases). Between the trimmed V and J ends, which lost 0 bases and 4 bases, there was a span of 13 bases. There are 15 residues in the CDR3. The germline V gene has CDR1 MNHEY and CDR2 SVGEGT. CDR3 residues: CASSYSSGVPYEQYF. The CDR3 DNA reads as TGTGCCAGCAGTTACTCGAGCGGTGTACCTTACGAGCAGTACTTC.

This clonotype was counted only a few times. J is TRBJ2-2 and V is TRBV27; 7 bases are shared with TRBD1. CDR1 is MNHEY, CDR2 SMNVEV, per germline (reference sequence). This CDR3 is 15 amino acids long. Trimming cost V 2 bases and J 7 bases; bases outside gene matches: 7. The CDR3 spells CASSLPGTVNGELFF. CDR3 bases: TGTGCCAGCAGTTTACCGGGGACAGTTAACGGGGAGCTGTTTTTT.

The CDR3 DNA reads as TGTGCCAGCAGTACCATAGCGGGAGGGAACACAGATACGCAGTATTTT. Translating gives CASSTIAGGNTDTQYF. J is TRBJ2-3 and V is TRBV27; TRBD2 matches 11 bases. CDR3 size: 16 residues. Trimming at V came to 5 bases and at J to 2 bases, leaving 6 bases not matched to a gene. Germline CDR1 reads MNHEY; CDR2 reads SMNVEV (reference sequence).

This clonotype was seen more than once but under ten times. The V call is TRBV27, the J call TRBJ2-6, with D possibly matching TRBD1 (5 bases). The V and J ends lost 5 bases and 2 bases respectively, with 10 bases between them. The CDR3 contains 15 residues. CDR1 is MNHEY and CDR2 is SMNVEV in the germline V gene (reference sequence). The CDR3 nucleotides read TGTGCCAGCAGTCTCCGGACACCTGGGGCCAACGTCCTGACTTTC. The encoded protein is CASSLRTPGANVLTF.

This CDR3 reads CASSLASTSEGPDTQYF. As DNA, the CDR3 is TGCGCCAGCAGCTTGGCATCTACTAGCGAGGGCCCAGATACGCAGTATTTT. V and J are TRBV5-1 and TRBJ2-3; TRBD2 agrees at 7 bases. Germline-derived CDR1 and CDR2 are SGHRS and YFSETQ. This CDR3 is built from 17 residues. The V segment lost 0 bases and the J segment 4 bases; nucleotides outside the gene matches: 11.

The chain joins TRBV27 to TRBJ2-2, with TRBD1 matching over 8 bases. V shed 3 bases, J shed 4 bases, and the junction held 7 bases outside the gene matches. The CDR3 extends over 16 amino acids. Germline CDR1 MNHEY, CDR2 SMNVEV (reference sequence). The CDR3 nucleotides are TGTGCCAGCAGTTTCCACCAGGGGGCTATCACCGGGGAGCTGTTTTTT. It encodes CASSFHQGAITGELFF.

This clonotype was found many times. This sequence joins TRBV12-3 or TRBV12-4 and TRBJ1-1; possibly TRBD1 for D (6 bases). The V end lost 5 bases, the J end lost 1 base, and 17 bases lay between the germline ends. This CDR3 contains 16 residues. CDR3 DNA sequence: TGTGCCAGCAGTCCGTCCGCAGGGGTCGAGAACACTGAAGCTTTCTTT. This translates into CASSPSAGVENTEAFF.

The chain employs TRBV20-1 and TRBJ2-5, with 8 bases matching TRBD2. Trimming cost V 5 bases and J 4 bases; bases outside gene matches: 9. Per germline, CDR1 DFQATT and CDR2 SNEGSKA (reference sequence). The length of the CDR3 is 14 residues. DNA of the CDR3: TGCAGTGCTCCCTTCGCGGGAGGTGGAGAGACCCAGTACTTC. Protein: CSAPFAGGGETQYF.

This clonotype was picked up a small number of times. V is TRBV7-9 and J is TRBJ2-7; the match to TRBD2 covers 8 bases. The CDR3 length is 14 residues. CDR1 SEHNR and CDR2 FQNEAQ come from the germline V gene (reference sequence). With V trimmed by 3 bases and J by 6 bases, 7 bases remained unmatched. The CDR3 loop is CASSFDSGSSEQYF. CDR3 DNA sequence: TGTGCCAGCAGCTTTGACAGCGGGAGCTCCGAGCAGTACTTC.

This rearrangement joins TRBV12-5 to TRBJ2-3, with TRBD2 matching 9 bases. V was pared by 2 bases and J by 0 bases, with 6 bases of the junction left unmatched. CDR3 size: 17 residues. Germline CDR1 and CDR2: LGHNT and FRNRAP. This CDR3 reads CASGLPQREVSTDTQYF. The DNA of the CDR3 is TGTGCTAGTGGTTTGCCCCAGCGGGAGGTCAGCACAGATACGCAGTATTTT.

This sequence joins TRBV20-1 and TRBJ2-3; TRBD2 matches at 10 bases. Trimming cost V 6 bases and J 3 bases; bases outside gene matches: 6. Germline V gene sequence: CDR1 DFQATT, CDR2 SNEGSKA (reference sequence). The CDR3 is 14 residues long. The CDR3 is CSAQREGRTDTQYF. CDR3 DNA sequence: TGCAGTGCGCAGCGGGAGGGCCGGACAGATACGCAGTATTTT.

The sample holds a few counts of this clonotype. The chain employs TRBV12-3 or TRBV12-4 and TRBJ1-3, with D possibly being TRBD1 (5 bases). The V gene lost 7 bases and the J gene lost 0 bases, with 13 bases spanning the gap. CDR3 length: 15 residues. The CDR3 here is CASIPGHASGNTIYF. CDR3 nucleotides: TGTGCCAGCATCCCCGGACATGCCTCTGGAAACACCATATATTTT.

This clonotype was found a few times. The genes are TRBV7-4 and TRBJ2-7; possibly TRBD1 for D (5 bases). The CDR3 has 19 amino acids. The V gene lost 5 bases and the J gene lost 5 bases, with 31 bases spanning the gap. CDR1 SGHVT and CDR2 SQSDAQ come from the germline V gene. The CDR3, as DNA: TGTGCCAGCAGCCATATTGTTGGGCAGGGAATTCCCGTCCCAGACGAGCAGTACTTC. Translating gives CASSHIVGQGIPVPDEQYF.

The chain couples TRBV28 to TRBJ1-2, with D possibly matching TRBD1 (5 bases). There are 12 residues in the CDR3. The ends were cut back, 5 bases at V and 7 bases at J, with 11 bases in the middle. Looked up from germline, CDR1 is MDHEN and CDR2 is SYDVKM. For the CDR3, the DNA is TGTGCCAGCAGTGCCGGGACCGTTGGCTACACCTTC. Protein product: CASSAGTVGYTF.

The V call is TRBV5-1, the J call TRBJ2-3; the match to TRBD1 covers 8 bases. Germline V gene lookup returns CDR1 SGHRS and CDR2 YFSETQ. The CDR3 extends over 14 amino acids. The ends lost 4 bases at V and 2 bases at J; junction bases unmatched: 3. The CDR3: CASSGQGNTDTQYF. The CDR3 coding sequence is TGCGCCAGCAGCGGACAGGGTAACACAGATACGCAGTATTTT. The complete variable domain, with remaining parts taken from reference TRBV5-1 and TRBJ2-3, reads KAGVTQTPRYLIKTRGQQVTLSCSPISGHRSVSWYQQTPGQGLQFLFEYFSETQRNKGNFPGRFSGRQFSNSRSEMNVSTLELGDSALYLCASSGQGNTDTQYFGPGTRLTVL.

This chain joins TRBV6-2 or TRBV6-3 and TRBJ2-3, with 8 bases fitting TRBD2. Germline CDR1 is MNHEY and CDR2 is SVGEGT. The CDR3 loop spans 16 amino acids. V was pared by 6 bases and J by 2 bases, with 10 bases of the junction left unmatched. CDR3 bases: TGTGCCAGCAGCCCAAGTACTAGCGGAATCACAGATACGCAGTATTTT. Residues: CASSPSTSGITDTQYF.

This clonotype came up many times. J is TRBJ2-7 and V is TRBV7-8; 15 positions agree with TRBD2. The CDR3 has 15 amino acids. Germline CDR1 SGHVS, CDR2 FQNEAQ. The junction had 1 base not matched to a gene; V was cut back by 3 bases and J by 4 bases. For the CDR3, the DNA is TGTGCCAGCAGCTTCGGACTAGCGGGGGGGTACGAGCAGTACTTC. Protein product: CASSFGLAGGYEQYF.

To note about this clonotype: Given the absence of the conserved phenylalanine or tryptophan at the CDR3 end, a read error is likely. The chain carries TRBV7-8 and TRBJ2-2; TRBD2 aligns across 14 bases. Unmatched junction bases numbered 12, after V lost 5 bases and J lost 4 bases. CDR3 length equals 19 residues. Germline values: CDR1 SGHVS, CDR2 FQNEAQ. CDR3 in amino acids: CASSSVGTSGSSGTGELFL. The CDR3 DNA reads TGTGCCAGCAGCAGCGTAGGGACTAGCGGGAGCAGTGGCACCGGGGAGCTGTTTTTG.

J is TRBJ2-2 and V is TRBV3-1, with TRBD2 matching 11 bases. From germline, CDR1 is LGHDT and CDR2 YNNKEL (reference sequence). Trimming took 3 bases from V and 0 from J; bases not matched to a gene: 6. This CDR3 has 18 residues. CDR3 nucleotide sequence: TGTGCCAGCAGCCAGAAGGGACTAGCGGATACGAACACCGGGGAGCTGTTTTTT. It encodes CASSQKGLADTNTGELFF.

This clonotype was seen a handful of times. The V call is TRBV28, the J call TRBJ2-7, with D tentatively TRBD2 (5 bases). CDR1 is MDHEN and CDR2 is SYDVKM in the germline V gene. V lost 3 bases, J lost 0 bases, and 12 bases lay in between. The CDR3 spans 15 residues. The CDR3 region is CASSLGVLSSYEQYF. The DNA for the CDR3 is TGTGCCAGCAGTTTGGGAGTATTGAGCTCCTACGAGCAGTACTTC.

This chain uses TRBV9 with TRBJ2-2; 7 bases match TRBD2. The CDR3 consists of 16 residues. From germline, CDR1 is SGDLS and CDR2 YYNGEE. Losses at the gene ends were 2 bases for V and 0 bases for J; bases not matched to a gene: 4. This CDR3 is CASSVVGGPNTGELFF. The CDR3 DNA is TGTGCCAGCAGCGTCGTGGGAGGGCCGAACACCGGGGAGCTGTTTTTT.